These 7 T cell receptor beta chains share one sample of origin, sequenced in a study of shared clonotypes between healthy human individuals. The assay was immunoSEQ multiplex PCR, and TCRdb's table has in-frame clones only and misses some. The table includes approximately 2.3 million clones, over 85% detected once. The source material was naive CD4+ T cells from PBMCs. Indicated subset: CD45RA+ positively selected. Source of these receptors: a man between 18 and 35 years old in good health. Some clones in this sample may be carry-over from other donors' samples.

The rearrangement uses TRBV7-6 and TRBJ2-7; D gene uncertain. Germline-derived CDR1 and CDR2 are SGHVS and FNYEAQ. The CDR3 is made up of 13 amino acids. The ends were cut back, 3 bases at V and 6 bases at J, with 12 bases in the middle. The CDR3 sequence: CASSFTDISEQYF. The CDR3 DNA follows: TGTGCCAGCAGCTTTACGGATATTAGCGAGCAGTACTTC.

The rearrangement links TRBV15 to TRBJ2-7; 8 bases are shared with TRBD2. J was trimmed by 3 bases and V by 2 bases; bases with no gene match: 12. The germline V gene has CDR1 LNHNV and CDR2 YYDKDF (reference sequence). This CDR3 has 17 residues. In DNA, the CDR3 is TGTGCCACCAGCAGACCCAATAGGGCGGGAGGACTCTACGAGCAGTACTTC. Translated: CATSRPNRAGGLYEQYF.

This rearrangement joins TRBV5-4 to TRBJ2-2; 8 bases match TRBD1. Germline V gene data show CDR1 as SGHNT and CDR2 as YYREEE (reference sequence). Unmatched junction bases numbered 3, after V lost 0 bases and J lost 2 bases. The CDR3 is 16 residues long. The CDR3: CASSLVQGVNTGELFF. In DNA, the CDR3 is TGTGCCAGCAGCTTGGTACAGGGGGTAAACACCGGGGAGCTGTTTTTT.

The chain links TRBV4-2 to TRBJ2-1, with TRBD2 matching 13 bases. This CDR3 spans 14 amino acids. Losses at the gene ends were 4 bases for V and 8 bases for J; bases not matched to a gene: 2. The germline gives CDR1 LGHNA, CDR2 YNFKEQ. CDR3 protein: CASSRTSGSDEQFF. CDR3 coding DNA: TGTGCCAGCAGCCGGACTAGCGGGAGTGATGAGCAGTTCTTC.

With respect to this clone: The identical CDR3 is also encoded by other nucleotide sequences in the sample. The V gene is TRBV29-1, the J gene TRBJ1-3; 10 bases line up with TRBD1. The CDR3 is 18 amino acids. CDR1 SQVTM and CDR2 ANQGSEA come from the germline V gene. V shed 6 bases and J 0 bases; nucleotides not matched to a gene: 14. This chain's CDR3 is CSVASRQGAPFSGNTIYF. In nucleotides, the CDR3 is TGCAGCGTCGCATCCCGACAGGGGGCTCCCTTCTCTGGAAACACCATATATTTT.

This clone appeared a single time. The J gene is TRBJ2-5, the V gene TRBV28, with D possibly TRBD2 on 5 matching bases. The CDR3 consists of 15 residues. The V end was cut by 5 bases, the J end by 6 bases, with 19 bases between. Germline V gene lookup returns CDR1 MDHEN and CDR2 SYDVKM. This CDR3 is CASSPGVNDVKTQYF. The CDR3, as DNA: TGTGCCAGCAGTCCCGGGGTAAACGATGTAAAGACCCAGTACTTC.

V is TRBV6-1 and J is TRBJ2-7, with a possible D match to TRBD2 (5 bases). The CDR3 has 13 amino acids. Trimming removed 2 bases from V and 6 bases from J, with 11 bases in between. Germline assignment: CDR1 MNHNS and CDR2 SASEGT. The CDR3 region is CASSEFIGIEQYF. CDR3 bases: TGTGCCAGCAGTGAATTCATCGGGATCGAGCAGTACTTC.